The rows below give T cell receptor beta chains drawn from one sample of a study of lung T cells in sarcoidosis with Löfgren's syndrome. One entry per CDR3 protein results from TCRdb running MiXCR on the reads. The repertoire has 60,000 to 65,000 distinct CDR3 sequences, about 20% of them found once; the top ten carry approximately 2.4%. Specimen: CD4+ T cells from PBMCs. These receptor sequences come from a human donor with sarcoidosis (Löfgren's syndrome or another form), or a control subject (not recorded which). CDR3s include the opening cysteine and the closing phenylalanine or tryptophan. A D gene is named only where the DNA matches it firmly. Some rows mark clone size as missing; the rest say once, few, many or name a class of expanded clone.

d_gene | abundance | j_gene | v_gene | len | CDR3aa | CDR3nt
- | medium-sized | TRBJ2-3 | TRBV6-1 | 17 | CASSFLSSGANTDTQYF | TGTGCCAGCAGTTTCCTCTCAAGCGGAGCTAATACAGATACGCAGTATTTT
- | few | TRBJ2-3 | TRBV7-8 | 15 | CASSLGTPSTDTQYF | TGTGCCAGCAGCTTAGGGACCCCCAGCACAGATACGCAGTATTTT
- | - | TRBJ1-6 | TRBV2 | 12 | CASRVGGSPLHF | TGTGCCAGCCGGGTAGGAGGGTCACCCCTCCACTTT
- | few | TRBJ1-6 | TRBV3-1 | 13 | CASRPGPGSPLHF | TGTGCCAGCAGGCCGGGTCCGGGTTCACCCCTCCACTTT
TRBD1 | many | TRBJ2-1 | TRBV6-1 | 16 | CASSQAGTAYYNEQFF | TGTGCCAGCAGTCAAGCCGGGACAGCCTATTACAATGAGCAGTTCTTC
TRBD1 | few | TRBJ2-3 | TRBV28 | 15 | CASRGQGARTDTQYF | TGTGCCAGCAGGGGACAGGGGGCGCGCACAGATACGCAGTATTTT
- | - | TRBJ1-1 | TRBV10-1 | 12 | CASIRGLSGAFF | TGCGCCAGCATTCGGGGCCTATCTGGGGCTTTCTTT
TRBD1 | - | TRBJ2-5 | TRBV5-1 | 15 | CASSSGTGGRETQYF | TGCGCCAGCAGCTCAGGGACAGGGGGAAGAGAGACCCAGTACTTC
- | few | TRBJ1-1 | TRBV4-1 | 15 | CASSIPGTRTTEAFF | TGCGCCAGCAGCATACCGGGGACACGGACCACTGAAGCTTTCTTT
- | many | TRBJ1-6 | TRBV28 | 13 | CASSLAGLSPLHF | TGTGCCAGCAGTTTAGCAGGGCTTTCACCCCTCCACTTT
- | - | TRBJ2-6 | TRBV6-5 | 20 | CASGYSRLQVPTSGANVLTF | TGTGCCAGCGGTTACTCGAGGTTACAGGTCCCCACCTCTGGGGCCAACGTCCTGACTTTC
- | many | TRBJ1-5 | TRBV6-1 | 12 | CASSGMNQPQHF | TGTGCCAGCAGTGGTATGAATCAGCCCCAGCATTTT
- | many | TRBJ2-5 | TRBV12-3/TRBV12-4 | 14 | CASSFSLPSETQYF | TGTGCCAGCAGTTTTAGCCTCCCAAGCGAGACCCAGTACTTC
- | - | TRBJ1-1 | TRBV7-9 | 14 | CASNFGQMNTEAFF | TGTGCCAGCAACTTCGGACAGATGAACACTGAAGCTTTCTTT